A single sample is the source of the 17 T cell receptor beta chains below, sequenced in a study of T-cell reconstitution after alpha-beta-depleted transplantation in children. Construction of the TCRbeta library involved unique molecular identifiers. TCRdb ran MiXCR on the PCR reads and lists one entry per CDR3 protein. The table includes approximately 800,000 distinct CDR3 sequences, 16% detected once. The material was PBMCs, mostly from graft donor cells, obtained 360 days after TCRalphabeta/CD19-depleted stem cell transplant. Every receptor here comes from a male patient younger than 18 who had a stem cell transplant for acute lymphoblastic leukemia, so the T cells may come from the graft donor.

The chain carries TRBV20-1 and TRBJ2-1, with D hard to call. The CDR3 covers 14 residues. CDR1 and CDR2 (germline): DFQATT, SNEGSKA (reference sequence). Trimming shortened V by 3 bases and J by 2 bases, and 11 bases separated the two germline ends. CDR3 sequence: CSASVFLPYNEQFF. The DNA for the CDR3 is TGCAGTGCTAGCGTCTTCCTGCCCTACAATGAGCAGTTCTTC.

This clonotype occurred a few times. The chain employs TRBV7-3 and TRBJ2-7, with D perhaps matching TRBD1 (7 bases). From germline, CDR1 is SGHTA and CDR2 FQGTGA. This CDR3 spans 14 amino acids. V lost 4 bases and J 4 bases, leaving 14 bases between the germline ends. This CDR3 reads CASSSMPGGYEQYF. The CDR3 bases are TGTGCCAGCAGCTCGATGCCAGGGGGGTACGAGCAGTACTTC.

In this sample, this clonotype turned up a few times. The chain uses TRBV18 and TRBJ2-3, with D possibly matching TRBD1 (5 bases). Trimming removed 2 bases from V and 2 bases from J, with 8 bases in between. The length of the CDR3 is 14 residues. Germline V gives CDR1 KGHSH, CDR2 LQKENI. The CDR3 DNA is TGTGCCAGCTCACCAGTGGACACCACAGATACGCAGTATTTT. This encodes CASSPVDTTDTQYF.

This clonotype has just a few counts. The V and J genes are TRBV7-9 and TRBJ2-3; D is perhaps TRBD2 (6 bases). This CDR3 has 15 amino acids. V dropped 3 bases and J dropped 2 bases, with 12 bases sitting between them. Germline CDR1 SEHNR, CDR2 FQNEAQ (reference sequence). In DNA form, the CDR3 reads TGTGCCAGCAGCTTGAATAGCGGATCCACAGATACGCAGTATTTT. Its protein product is CASSLNSGSTDTQYF.

There are a few counts of this clonotype. The chain has TRBV4-1 and TRBJ1-2; a possible D gene is TRBD1 (6 bases). The germline V gene has CDR1 MGHRA and CDR2 YSYEKL. This CDR3 is built from 14 residues. V was clipped by 7 bases and J by 8 bases, with 20 bases between them. The CDR3 DNA is TGCGCCAGCAAGCCCCCCCGGGGGCCGGGGGGCTACACCTTC. Residues: CASKPPRGPGGYTF.

This clonotype came up a few times. J is TRBJ1-3 and V is TRBV11-1, with D possibly matching TRBD1 (6 bases). The CDR3 is 19 amino acids. Trimming removed 2 bases at V and 0 bases at J, with 20 bases between. From germline, CDR1 is SGHAT and CDR2 FQDESV (reference sequence). This CDR3 reads CASSLSRTGGAFSGNTIYF. The CDR3 DNA reads as TGTGCCAGCAGCTTATCCCGGACGGGGGGGGCCTTCTCTGGAAACACCATATATTTT. The full variable domain, rest sourced from reference TRBV11-1 and TRBJ1-3, is EAEVAQSPRYKITEKSQAVAFWCDPISGHATLYWYRQILGQGPELLVQFQDESVVDDSQLPKDRFSAERLKGVDSTLKIQPAELGDSAMYLCASSLSRTGGAFSGNTIYFGEGSWLTVV.

The chain couples TRBV11-1 to TRBJ1-1; D gene ambiguous. The CDR3 is 13 residues long. Germline CDR1 is SGHAT and CDR2 is FQDESV (reference sequence). Trimming left V 5 bases short and J 1 base short, with 8 bases between. The CDR3 loop reads CASSRHENTEAFF. The CDR3 DNA reads as TGTGCCAGCAGCCGCCACGAGAACACTGAAGCTTTCTTT.

The J gene is TRBJ2-5, the V gene TRBV12-3 or TRBV12-4; D is uncertain. Trimming cost V 6 bases and J 1 base, with 15 bases left between them. The CDR3 totals 15 residues. The CDR3 bases are TGTGCCAGCAGCCCCATTTCTGGGATCCAAGAGACCCAGTACTTC. This gives the protein CASSPISGIQETQYF.

The CDR3, as DNA: TGTGCCAGCAGCCAAGACCCCCGGCGGACGAACACTGAAGCTTTCTTT. Its translation is CASSQDPRRTNTEAFF. This sequence joins TRBV3-1 and TRBJ1-1; no reliable D call. The CDR3 spans 16 residues. Trimming shortened V by 0 bases and J by 1 base, and 12 bases separated the two germline ends. From germline, CDR1 is LGHDT and CDR2 YNNKEL (reference sequence).

This chain connects TRBV29-1 to TRBJ1-5; 7 nucleotides line up with TRBD1. This CDR3 contains 15 residues. CDR1 and CDR2 from the germline V gene are SQVTM and ANQGSEA. V shed 5 bases, J shed 1 base, and the junction held 8 bases outside the gene matches. CDR3 residues: CSVIGQGGSNQPQHF. As DNA, the CDR3 is TGCAGCGTTATCGGCCAGGGGGGGAGCAATCAGCCCCAGCATTTT.

This clonotype was seen ten or more times. This sequence joins TRBV27 and TRBJ2-3; D remains ambiguous. The CDR3 is 14 residues long. Trimming stripped 3 bases from V and 0 bases from J, with 7 bases between. Germline lookup yields CDR1 MNHEY and CDR2 SMNVEV (reference sequence). The CDR3 sequence: CASSFLASTDTQYF. CDR3 coding DNA: TGTGCCAGCAGTTTCCTTGCTAGCACAGATACGCAGTATTTT.

This clonotype has a handful of counts. The chain uses TRBV11-2 and TRBJ1-2; D is possibly TRBD1 (5 bases). The CDR3 is 14 amino acids. V was clipped by 2 bases and J by 4 bases, with 11 bases between them. Germline lookup yields CDR1 SGHAT and CDR2 FQNNGV. The CDR3 sequence: CASSLSAGSYGYTF. CDR3 sequence (DNA): TGTGCCAGCAGCTTAAGTGCAGGGAGCTATGGCTACACCTTC.

This chain joins TRBV29-1 and TRBJ2-1, with D unclear. V was cut by 7 bases and J by 2 bases, with 15 bases left in between. The CDR3 has 14 residues. From germline, CDR1 is SQVTM and CDR2 ANQGSEA. CDR3 region: CSAGSWSPYNEQFF. CDR3 bases: TGCAGCGCTGGTTCTTGGAGCCCCTACAATGAGCAGTTCTTC.

J is TRBJ1-5 and V is TRBV20-1; 9 bases are a match to TRBD1. Germline loops: CDR1 DFQATT, CDR2 SNEGSKA (reference sequence). CDR3 length: 14 amino acids. The junction had 3 bases not matched to a gene; V was cut back by 6 bases and J by 0 bases. The CDR3 sequence: CSAKGQGSNQPQHF. The DNA of the CDR3 is TGCAGTGCAAAGGGACAGGGTAGCAATCAGCCCCAGCATTTT.

This clonotype has just a few counts. The rearrangement uses TRBV29-1 and TRBJ2-3, with D maybe TRBD2 (5 bases). The germline CDR1 and CDR2 sequences are SQVTM and ANQGSEA. The CDR3 spans 13 residues. V dropped 4 bases and J dropped 1 base, with 9 bases sitting between them. CDR3 coding DNA: TGCAGCGTTGGGCTGAGGGGCACAGATACGCAGTATTTT. It yields the protein CSVGLRGTDTQYF.

This chain uses TRBV7-2 with TRBJ2-1; perhaps TRBD2 as D (5 bases). The germline CDR1 and CDR2 sequences are SGHTA and FQGNSA. This CDR3 has 14 amino acids. The V and J ends lost 10 bases and 9 bases respectively, with 22 bases between them. The DNA of the CDR3 is TGTGCCACGACGGGGAGCGGCCCACGGGGTGAGCAGTTCTTC. It translates to CATTGSGPRGEQFF. Full variable domain (rest looked up from reference TRBV7-2 and TRBJ2-1): GAGVSQSPSNKVTEKGKDVELRCDPISGHTALYWYRQSLGQGLEFLIYFQGNSAPDKSGLPSDRFSAERTGGSVSTLTIQRTQQEDSAVYLCATTGSGPRGEQFFGPGTRLTVL.

This clonotype was picked up a small number of times. The rearrangement joins TRBV27 to TRBJ2-2; D unclear. This CDR3 has 14 amino acids. In germline, CDR1 is MNHEY, CDR2 SMNVEV (reference sequence). Deletions cut 3 bases from V and 6 bases from J, with 11 bases between. This chain's CDR3 is CASSFRALPGELFF. The CDR3 DNA follows: TGTGCCAGCAGTTTCCGGGCCCTACCCGGGGAGCTGTTTTTT.